What follows are 14 T cell receptor beta chains derived from one specimen sequenced in a study of T cell changes during pregnancy in multiple sclerosis. Only in-frame clones appear in the TCRdb table, and some are missing; sequencing was by immunoSEQ multiplex PCR. The profile shows 70,000 to 75,000 clones, 85% to 95% of them singletons. The sequenced sample was peripheral blood, obtained before pregnancy. These TCRs come from a female donor with multiple sclerosis, enrolled in a pregnancy study.

This chain links TRBV5-1 with TRBJ2-5, with D hard to call. The V gene's germline CDR1 is SGHRS and CDR2 YFSETQ. The V gene lost 2 bases and the J gene lost 0 bases, with 5 bases spanning the gap. The length of the CDR3 is 13 residues. The chain's CDR3 is CASSFSDQETQYF. The CDR3 DNA is TGCGCCAGCAGCTTTTCAGACCAAGAGACCCAGTACTTC.

The chain couples TRBV2 to TRBJ2-2, with a possible D match to TRBD1 (5 bases). CDR1 and CDR2 (germline): SNHLY, FYNNEI. V was trimmed by 4 bases and J by 3 bases, leaving 15 bases between them. CDR3 length equals 16 residues. The CDR3: CASSASRVFDTGELFF. The CDR3 coding sequence is TGTGCCAGCAGTGCTTCCAGGGTTTTTGACACCGGGGAGCTGTTTTTT. Based on the CDR3 plus reference TRBV2 and TRBJ2-2, the full variable domain is EPEVTQTPSHQVTQMGQEVILRCVPISNHLYFYWYRQILGQKVEFLVSFYNNEISEKSEIFDDQFSVERPDGSNFTLKIRSTKLEDSAMYFCASSASRVFDTGELFFGEGSRLTVL.

This chain joins TRBV10-3 and TRBJ2-3; 8 bases align to TRBD2. This CDR3 is built from 14 residues. Per the germline V gene, CDR1 is ENHRY and CDR2 is SYGVKD. V trimming: 8 bases; J trimming: 5 bases; junction bases outside the gene matches: 9. CDR3 region: CAIRGSGIVDTQYF. In DNA form, the CDR3 reads TGTGCCATCCGGGGTAGCGGGATTGTAGATACGCAGTATTTT.

This rearrangement joins TRBV10-2 to TRBJ2-1; tentatively, D is TRBD2 (6 bases). Germline CDR1 WSHSY, CDR2 SAAADI. The V end was cut by 8 bases, the J end by 4 bases, with 12 bases between. The length of the CDR3 is 13 residues. The CDR3 DNA sequence: TGCGCCAGCTCCCCGGGACTTTACAATGAGCAGTTCTTC. This encodes CASSPGLYNEQFF.

The V and J genes are TRBV18 and TRBJ2-3; D may be TRBD2 (6 bases). The length of the CDR3 is 15 residues. CDR1 is KGHSH and CDR2 is LQKENI in the germline V gene. V was shortened by 1 base and J by 3 bases, with 11 bases between the two germline ends. The CDR3 is CASSPLEGRTDTQYF. Here the CDR3 DNA reads TGTGCCAGCTCACCACTGGAGGGTAGGACAGATACGCAGTATTTT. The full variable domain, rest sourced from reference TRBV18 and TRBJ2-3, is NAGVMQNPRHLVRRRGQEARLRCSPMKGHSHVYWYRQLPEEGLKFMVYLQKENIIDESGMPKERFSAEFPKEGPSILRIQQVVRGDSAAYFCASSPLEGRTDTQYFGPGTRLTVL.

This clone was detected a few times. This sequence joins TRBV19 and TRBJ1-1, with D maybe TRBD1 (6 bases). The germline V and J ends were trimmed by 1 base and 3 bases, with 18 bases remaining between them. Germline V CDR1 and CDR2: LNHDA, SQIVND (reference sequence). There are 17 residues in the CDR3. CDR3: CASSIARGLKRDTEAFF. CDR3 nucleotides: TGTGCCAGTAGTATAGCCAGGGGTCTCAAAAGGGACACTGAAGCTTTCTTT.

The rearrangement links TRBV18 to TRBJ1-2, with TRBD1 identical over 8 bases. Germline CDR1 KGHSH, CDR2 LQKENI. The CDR3 has 18 residues. V gave up 0 bases and J gave up 6 bases; unmatched junction bases: 15. The CDR3 nucleotides are TGTGCCAGCTCACCACCGGGCAGGGGGCAGATTGGGGAAAATGGCTACACCTTC. It translates to CASSPPGRGQIGENGYTF. The full variable domain, completed using reference TRBV18 and TRBJ1-2, is NAGVMQNPRHLVRRRGQEARLRCSPMKGHSHVYWYRQLPEEGLKFMVYLQKENIIDESGMPKERFSAEFPKEGPSILRIQQVVRGDSAAYFCASSPPGRGQIGENGYTFGSGTRLTVV.

The chain uses TRBV7-9 and TRBJ2-2, with a weak D call TRBD2 (5 bases). V was cut by 3 bases and J by 4 bases, with 12 bases left in between. The CDR3 is made up of 15 amino acids. Germline V lookup: CDR1 SEHNR, CDR2 FQNEAQ (reference sequence). The CDR3 DNA follows: TGTGCCAGCAGCTTCCTGGAGGTGGGCACCGGGGAGCTGTTTTTT. Protein sequence: CASSFLEVGTGELFF.

This rearrangement joins TRBV5-6 to TRBJ2-7; 7 bases are a match to TRBD1. V lost 2 bases, J lost 6 bases, and 8 bases stayed unmatched. CDR3 length: 14 amino acids. Germline CDR1 reads SGHDT; CDR2 reads YYEEEE. Written as DNA, the CDR3 is TGTGCCAGCAGCTTACGACAGGGAGCTCTCGAGCAGTACTTC. It translates to CASSLRQGALEQYF.

This clone was seen just once. The chain is built from TRBV29-1 and TRBJ2-1, with 12 bases lining up with TRBD2. The CDR3 is 18 amino acids. Trimming cost V 5 bases and J 0 bases; bases outside gene matches: 11. Germline CDR1 and CDR2: SQVTM and ANQGSEA. This chain's CDR3 is CSVIRGLAGLSSYNEQFF. As DNA, the CDR3 is TGCAGCGTTATTAGGGGACTAGCGGGTTTGAGCTCCTACAATGAGCAGTTCTTC.

The V call is TRBV28, the J call TRBJ2-1, with 9 bases matching TRBD2. The CDR3 runs to 15 residues. After removal of 5 bases from V and 9 bases from J, the junction contained 11 bases not matched to a gene. CDR1 and CDR2 from the germline V gene are MDHEN and SYDVKM. CDR3 region: CASSRAGGQKGEQFF. The CDR3 DNA reads TGTGCCAGCAGTAGAGCGGGAGGCCAAAAGGGTGAGCAGTTCTTC.

The genes are TRBV5-4 and TRBJ1-4, with D possibly matching TRBD1 (5 bases). CDR1 is SGHNT and CDR2 is YYREEE in the germline V gene (reference sequence). The CDR3 contains 15 residues. Trimming shortened V by 4 bases and J by 6 bases, and 16 bases separated the two germline ends. CDR3: CASSPVGGSDEKLFF. The CDR3 DNA follows: TGTGCCAGCAGCCCCGTGGGGGGATCGGATGAAAAACTGTTTTTT.

V and J are TRBV7-8 and TRBJ2-1; no clear D. From germline, CDR1 is SGHVS and CDR2 FQNEAQ. The CDR3 covers 15 residues. V lost 1 base to trimming and J lost 0 bases, with 7 bases between them. CDR3 residues: CASSLGPNSYNEQFF. CDR3 bases: TGTGCCAGCAGCTTAGGTCCCAACTCCTACAATGAGCAGTTCTTC.

The chain is built from TRBV6-5 and TRBJ2-1; TRBD2 matches at 10 bases. V shed 4 bases, J shed 8 bases, and the junction held 8 bases outside the gene matches. This CDR3 comprises 15 residues. From germline, CDR1 is MNHEY and CDR2 SVGAGI. CDR3 in amino acids: CASSWVASGRDEQFF. The CDR3 nucleotides read TGTGCCAGCAGTTGGGTGGCTAGCGGGAGAGATGAGCAGTTCTTC.